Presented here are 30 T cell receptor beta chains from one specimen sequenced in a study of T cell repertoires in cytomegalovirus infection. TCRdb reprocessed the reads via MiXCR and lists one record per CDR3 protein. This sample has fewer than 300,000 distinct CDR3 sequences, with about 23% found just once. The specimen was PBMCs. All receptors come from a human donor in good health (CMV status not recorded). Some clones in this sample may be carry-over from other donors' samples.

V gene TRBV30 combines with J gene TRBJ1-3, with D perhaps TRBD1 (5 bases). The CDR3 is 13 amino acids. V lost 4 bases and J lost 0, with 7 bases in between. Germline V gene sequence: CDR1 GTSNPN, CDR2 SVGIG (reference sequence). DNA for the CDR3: TGTGCCTGGAACAGGCGCTCTGGAAACACCATATATTTT. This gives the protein CAWNRRSGNTIYF.

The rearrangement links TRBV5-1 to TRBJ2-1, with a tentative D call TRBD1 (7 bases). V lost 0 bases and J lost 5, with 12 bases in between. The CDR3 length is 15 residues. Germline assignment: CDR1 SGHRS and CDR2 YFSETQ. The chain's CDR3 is CASSLAGDRDNEQFF. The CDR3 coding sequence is TGCGCCAGCAGCTTGGCGGGGGACAGAGACAATGAGCAGTTCTTC.

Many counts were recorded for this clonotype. The CDR3 protein is CASSDTWSKNIQYF. The CDR3 bases are TGTGCCAGCAGTGATACATGGTCCAAAAACATTCAGTACTTC. The chain carries TRBV6-1 and TRBJ2-4, with unresolved D. Germline V gene sequence: CDR1 MNHNS, CDR2 SASEGT. The V end was cut by 3 bases, the J end by 2 bases, with 8 bases between. CDR3 length: 14 amino acids.

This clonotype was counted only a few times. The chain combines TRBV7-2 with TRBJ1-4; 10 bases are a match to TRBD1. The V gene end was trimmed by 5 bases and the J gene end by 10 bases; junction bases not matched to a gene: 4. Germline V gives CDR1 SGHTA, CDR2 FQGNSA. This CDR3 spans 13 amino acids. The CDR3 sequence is CASSPWTGGKLFF. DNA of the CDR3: TGTGCCAGCAGCCCCTGGACAGGGGGAAAACTGTTTTTT.

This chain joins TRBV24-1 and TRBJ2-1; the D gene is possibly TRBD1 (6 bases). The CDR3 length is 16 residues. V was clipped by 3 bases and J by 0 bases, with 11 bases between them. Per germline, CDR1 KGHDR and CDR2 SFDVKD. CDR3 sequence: CATSDRTDLSYNEQFF. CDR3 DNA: TGTGCCACCAGTGATCGGACAGATCTCTCCTACAATGAGCAGTTCTTC.

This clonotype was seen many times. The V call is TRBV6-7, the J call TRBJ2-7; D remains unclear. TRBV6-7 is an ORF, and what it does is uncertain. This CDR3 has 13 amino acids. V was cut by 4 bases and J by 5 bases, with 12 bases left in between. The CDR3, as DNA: TGTGCCAGCAGTTCGCCTTTCTCTCACGAGCAGTACTTC. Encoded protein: CASSSPFSHEQYF.

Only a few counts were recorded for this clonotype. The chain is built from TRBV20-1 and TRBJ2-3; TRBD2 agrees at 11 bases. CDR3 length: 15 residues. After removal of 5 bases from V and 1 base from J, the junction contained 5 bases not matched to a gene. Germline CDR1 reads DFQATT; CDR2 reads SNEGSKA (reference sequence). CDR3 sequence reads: CSASRLAGRTDTQYF. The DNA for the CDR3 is TGCAGTGCTTCTCGACTAGCGGGGCGCACAGATACGCAGTATTTT.

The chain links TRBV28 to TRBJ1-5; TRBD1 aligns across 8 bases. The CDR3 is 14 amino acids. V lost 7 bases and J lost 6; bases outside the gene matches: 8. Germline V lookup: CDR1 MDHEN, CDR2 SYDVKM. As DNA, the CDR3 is TGTGCCAGCAAATCGGACAGGGTGGCTCAGCCCCAGCATTTT. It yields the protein CASKSDRVAQPQHF. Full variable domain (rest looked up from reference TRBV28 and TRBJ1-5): DVKVTQSSRYLVKRTGEKVFLECVQDMDHENMFWYRQDPGLGLRLIYFSYDVKMKEKGDIPEGYSVSREKKERFSLILESASTNQTSMYLCASKSDRVAQPQHFGDGTRLSIL.

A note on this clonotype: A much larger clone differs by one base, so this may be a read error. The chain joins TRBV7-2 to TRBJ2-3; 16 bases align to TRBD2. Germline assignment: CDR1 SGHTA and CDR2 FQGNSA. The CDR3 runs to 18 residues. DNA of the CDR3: TGTGTCAGCAGCTTAGGGGGACTAGCGGGGGGGGCCACAGATACGCAGTATTTT. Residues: CVSSLGGLAGGATDTQYF.

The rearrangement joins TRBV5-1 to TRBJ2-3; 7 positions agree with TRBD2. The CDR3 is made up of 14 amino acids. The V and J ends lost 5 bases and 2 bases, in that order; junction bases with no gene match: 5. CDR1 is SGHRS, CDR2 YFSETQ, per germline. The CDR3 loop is CASRGGRTTDTQYF. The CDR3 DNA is TGCGCCAGCAGGGGGGGGAGAACCACAGATACGCAGTATTTT.

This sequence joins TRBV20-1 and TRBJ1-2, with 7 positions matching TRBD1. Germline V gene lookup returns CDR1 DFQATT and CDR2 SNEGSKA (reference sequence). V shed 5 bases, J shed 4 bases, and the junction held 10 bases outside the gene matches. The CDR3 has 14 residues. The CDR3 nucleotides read TGCAGTGCTCCAGACAGGGCCCCCATCTATGGCTACACCTTC. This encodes CSAPDRAPIYGYTF.

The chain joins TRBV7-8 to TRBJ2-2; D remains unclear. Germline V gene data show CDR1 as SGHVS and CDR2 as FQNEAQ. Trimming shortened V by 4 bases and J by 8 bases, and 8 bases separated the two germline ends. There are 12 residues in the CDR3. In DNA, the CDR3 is TGTGCCAGCAGCTCCCTTTGGGGGGAGCTGTTTTTT. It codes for CASSSLWGELFF. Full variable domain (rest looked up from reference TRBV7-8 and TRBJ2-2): GAGVSQSPRYKVAKRGQDVALRCDPISGHVSLFWYQQALGQGPEFLTYFQNEAQLDKSGLPSDRFFAERPEGSVSTLKIQRTQQEDSAVYLCASSSLWGELFFGEGSRLTVL.

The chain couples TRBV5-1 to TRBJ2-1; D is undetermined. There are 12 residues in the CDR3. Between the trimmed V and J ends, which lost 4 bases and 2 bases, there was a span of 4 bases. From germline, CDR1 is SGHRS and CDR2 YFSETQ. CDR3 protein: CASSQTYNEQFF. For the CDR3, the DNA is TGCGCCAGCAGCCAAACCTACAATGAGCAGTTCTTC. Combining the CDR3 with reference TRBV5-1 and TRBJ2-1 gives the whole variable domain KAGVTQTPRYLIKTRGQQVTLSCSPISGHRSVSWYQQTPGQGLQFLFEYFSETQRNKGNFPGRFSGRQFSNSRSEMNVSTLELGDSALYLCASSQTYNEQFFGPGTRLTVL.

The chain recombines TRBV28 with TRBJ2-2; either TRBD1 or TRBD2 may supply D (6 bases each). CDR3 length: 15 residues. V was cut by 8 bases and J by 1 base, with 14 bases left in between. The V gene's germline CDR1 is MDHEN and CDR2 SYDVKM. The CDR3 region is CASGLGGGNTGELFF. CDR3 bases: TGTGCCAGCGGCCTAGGGGGAGGGAACACCGGGGAGCTGTTTTTT.

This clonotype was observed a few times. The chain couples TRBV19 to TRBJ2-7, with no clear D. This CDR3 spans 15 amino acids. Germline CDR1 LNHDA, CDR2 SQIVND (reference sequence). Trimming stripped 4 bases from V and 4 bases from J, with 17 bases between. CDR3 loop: CASSTKHANLYEQYF. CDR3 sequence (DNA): TGTGCCAGTAGTACGAAACACGCCAACCTTTACGAGCAGTACTTC.

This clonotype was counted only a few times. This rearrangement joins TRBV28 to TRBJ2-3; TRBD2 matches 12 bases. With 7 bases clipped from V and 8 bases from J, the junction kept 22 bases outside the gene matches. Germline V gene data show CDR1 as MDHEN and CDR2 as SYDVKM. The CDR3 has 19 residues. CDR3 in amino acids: CASKGGFGLAGSLQGTQYF. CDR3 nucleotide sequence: TGTGCCAGCAAGGGAGGTTTCGGACTAGCGGGATCCCTCCAGGGTACGCAGTATTTT.

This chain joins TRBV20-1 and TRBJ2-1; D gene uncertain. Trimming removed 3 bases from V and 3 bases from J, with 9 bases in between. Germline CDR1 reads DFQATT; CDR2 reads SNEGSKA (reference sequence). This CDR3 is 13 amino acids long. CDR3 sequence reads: CSARFVGYNEQFF. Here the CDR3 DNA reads TGCAGTGCTAGGTTCGTGGGCTACAATGAGCAGTTCTTC.

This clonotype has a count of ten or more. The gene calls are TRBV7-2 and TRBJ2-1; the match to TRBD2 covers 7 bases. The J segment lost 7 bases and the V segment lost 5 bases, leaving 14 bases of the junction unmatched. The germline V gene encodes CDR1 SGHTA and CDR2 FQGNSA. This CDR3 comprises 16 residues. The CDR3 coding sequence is TGTGCCAGCAGCGATCGGACCGTCGCGGGGGTGAATGAGCAGTTCTTC. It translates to CASSDRTVAGVNEQFF.

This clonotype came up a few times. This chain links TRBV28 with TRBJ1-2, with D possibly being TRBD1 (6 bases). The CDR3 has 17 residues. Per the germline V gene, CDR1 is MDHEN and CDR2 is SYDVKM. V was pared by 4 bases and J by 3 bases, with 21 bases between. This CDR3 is CASSSPGAGPSDYGYTF. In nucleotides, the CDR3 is TGTGCCAGCAGTTCCCCAGGGGCAGGCCCCTCGGACTATGGCTACACCTTC.

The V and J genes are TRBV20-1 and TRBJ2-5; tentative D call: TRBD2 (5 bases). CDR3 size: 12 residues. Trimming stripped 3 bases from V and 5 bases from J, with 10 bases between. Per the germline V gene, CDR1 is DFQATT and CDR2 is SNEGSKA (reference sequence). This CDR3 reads CSASEGVETQYF. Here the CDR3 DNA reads TGCAGTGCTAGTGAGGGTGTGGAGACCCAGTACTTC.

CDR3 amino acids: CASGTGSYEQYF. For the CDR3, the DNA is TGTGCCAGTGGGACGGGATCCTACGAGCAGTACTTC. This chain uses TRBV12-3 or TRBV12-4 with TRBJ2-7, with D possibly being TRBD1 or TRBD2 (5 bases each). Trimming stripped 9 bases from V and 1 base from J, with 10 bases between. This CDR3 region has 12 residues.

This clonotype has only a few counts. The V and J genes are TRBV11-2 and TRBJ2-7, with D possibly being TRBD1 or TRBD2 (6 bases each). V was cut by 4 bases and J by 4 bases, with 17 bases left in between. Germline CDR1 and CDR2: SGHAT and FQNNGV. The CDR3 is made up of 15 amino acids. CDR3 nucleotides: TGTGCCAGCAGCTACGGACGGGGGCACTCTTACGAGCAGTACTTC. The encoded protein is CASSYGRGHSYEQYF.

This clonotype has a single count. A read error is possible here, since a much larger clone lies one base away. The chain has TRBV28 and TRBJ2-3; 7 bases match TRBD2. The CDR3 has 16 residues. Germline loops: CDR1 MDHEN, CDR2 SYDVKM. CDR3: CASSYPGGSFADTKYF. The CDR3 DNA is TGTGCCAGCAGTTACCCTGGCGGGAGTTTCGCAGATACGAAGTATTTT. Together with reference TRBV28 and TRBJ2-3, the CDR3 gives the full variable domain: DVKVTQSSRYLVKRTGEKVFLECVQDMDHENMFWYRQDPGLGLRLIYFSYDVKMKEKGDIPEGYSVSREKKERFSLILESASTNQTSMYLCASSYPGGSFADTKYFGPGTRLTVL.

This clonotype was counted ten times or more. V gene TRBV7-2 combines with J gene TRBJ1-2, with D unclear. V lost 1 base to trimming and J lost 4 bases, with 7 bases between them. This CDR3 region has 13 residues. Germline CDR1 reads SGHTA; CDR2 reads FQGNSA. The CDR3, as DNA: TGTGCCAGCAGCTTAGAACCGGTCTATGGCTACACCTTC. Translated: CASSLEPVYGYTF.

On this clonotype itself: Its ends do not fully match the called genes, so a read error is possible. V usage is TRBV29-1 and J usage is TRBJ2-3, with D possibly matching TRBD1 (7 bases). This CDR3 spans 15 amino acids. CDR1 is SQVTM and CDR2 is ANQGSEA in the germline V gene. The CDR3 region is CSVARRGDSTDTQDF. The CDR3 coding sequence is TGCAGCGTTGCTCGAAGGGGGGACAGCACAGATACGCAGGATTTT.

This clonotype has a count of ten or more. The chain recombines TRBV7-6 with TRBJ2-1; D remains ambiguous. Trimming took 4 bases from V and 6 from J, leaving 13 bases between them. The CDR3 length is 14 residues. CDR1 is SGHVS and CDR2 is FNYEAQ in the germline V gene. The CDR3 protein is CASSSRTKGNEQFF. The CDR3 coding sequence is TGTGCCAGCAGCTCGAGGACGAAGGGCAATGAGCAGTTCTTC.

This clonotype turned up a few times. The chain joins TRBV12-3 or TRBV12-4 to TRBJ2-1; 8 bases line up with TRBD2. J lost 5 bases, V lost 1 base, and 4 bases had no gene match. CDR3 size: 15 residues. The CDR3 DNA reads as TGTGCCAGCAGTTTAGGCGGGAGGTTCCACAATGAGCAGTTCTTC. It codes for CASSLGGRFHNEQFF.

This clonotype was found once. The CDR3 loop is CSVRPPNEKLFF. CDR3 in DNA: TGCAGTGTTAGGCCCCCCAATGAAAAACTGTTTTTT. V usage is TRBV20-1 and J usage is TRBJ1-4; no clear D gene. The V gene's germline CDR1 is DFQATT and CDR2 SNEGSKA (reference sequence). This CDR3 comprises 12 residues. Trimming pared 7 bases from V and 5 bases from J, leaving 11 bases between.

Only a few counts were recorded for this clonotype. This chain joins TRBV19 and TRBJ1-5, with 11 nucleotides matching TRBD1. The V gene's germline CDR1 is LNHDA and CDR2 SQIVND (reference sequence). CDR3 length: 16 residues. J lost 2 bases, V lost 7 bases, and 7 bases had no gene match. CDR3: CASMGQGEYGNQPQHF. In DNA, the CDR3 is TGTGCCAGTATGGGACAGGGGGAATATGGCAATCAGCCCCAGCATTTT.

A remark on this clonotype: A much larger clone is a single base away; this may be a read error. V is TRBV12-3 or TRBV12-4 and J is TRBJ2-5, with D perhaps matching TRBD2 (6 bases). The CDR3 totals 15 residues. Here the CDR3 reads CASSLPGLPQETQHF. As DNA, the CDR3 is TGTGCCAGCAGTCTACCGGGACTTCCACAAGAGACCCAGCACTTC.